This T cell receptor (beta chain) was sequenced for a study of T cell repertoires in cytomegalovirus infection. To note about this clonotype: Its matching antigen is unknown.

From germline, CDR1 is MGHRA and CDR2 YSYEKL. This CDR3 is built from 15 residues. V gave up 1 base and J gave up 3 bases, with 10 bases separating them. Each CDR3 protein is one row after TCRdb ran MiXCR on the reads. In the table there are some 220,000 distinct CDR3 sequences, around 40% of which are singletons. This TCR came from a human donor in good health (CMV status not recorded). Some clones in this sample may be carry-over from other donors' samples. The rearrangement uses TRBV4-1 and TRBJ2-1, with D tentatively TRBD2 (5 bases). Material: CD8+ T cells from cultured PBMCs, obtained from culture after CMV antigen stimulation. The CDR3 DNA reads TGCGCCAGCAGCCAAGCTAGCCCTAGCTACAATGAGCAGTTCTTC. Protein sequence: CASSQASPSYNEQFF.